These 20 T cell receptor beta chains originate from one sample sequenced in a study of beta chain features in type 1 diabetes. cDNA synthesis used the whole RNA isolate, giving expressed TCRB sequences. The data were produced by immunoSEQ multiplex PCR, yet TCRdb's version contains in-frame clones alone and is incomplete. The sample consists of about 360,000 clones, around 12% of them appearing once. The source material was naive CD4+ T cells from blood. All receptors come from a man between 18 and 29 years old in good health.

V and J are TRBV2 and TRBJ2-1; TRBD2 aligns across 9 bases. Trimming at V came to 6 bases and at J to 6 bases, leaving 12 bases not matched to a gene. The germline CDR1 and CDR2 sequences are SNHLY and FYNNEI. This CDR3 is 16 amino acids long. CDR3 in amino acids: CASSAFLGGGGNEQFF. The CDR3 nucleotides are TGTGCCAGCAGCGCCTTTTTGGGCGGGGGGGGCAATGAGCAGTTCTTC.

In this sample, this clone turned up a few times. The CDR3 bases are TGTGCCAGCAGCCCGGCAGGGGGCGGGGGCTACACCTTC. This encodes CASSPAGGGGYTF. This sequence joins TRBV7-2 and TRBJ1-2; 8 bases align to TRBD1. The ends lost 5 bases at V and 8 bases at J; junction bases unmatched: 7. The CDR3 has 13 amino acids. Germline CDR1 reads SGHTA; CDR2 reads FQGNSA. Supplemented by reference TRBV7-2 and TRBJ1-2, the full variable domain reads GAGVSQSPSNKVTEKGKDVELRCDPISGHTALYWYRQSLGQGLEFLIYFQGNSAPDKSGLPSDRFSAERTGGSVSTLTIQRTQQEDSAVYLCASSPAGGGGYTFGSGTRLTVV.

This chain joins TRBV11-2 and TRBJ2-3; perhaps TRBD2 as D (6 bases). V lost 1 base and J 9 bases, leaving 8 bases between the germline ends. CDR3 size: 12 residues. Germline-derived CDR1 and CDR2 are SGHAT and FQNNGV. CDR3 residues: CASSLGGGTQYF. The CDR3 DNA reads TGTGCCAGCAGCTTAGGTGGGGGGACGCAGTATTTT.

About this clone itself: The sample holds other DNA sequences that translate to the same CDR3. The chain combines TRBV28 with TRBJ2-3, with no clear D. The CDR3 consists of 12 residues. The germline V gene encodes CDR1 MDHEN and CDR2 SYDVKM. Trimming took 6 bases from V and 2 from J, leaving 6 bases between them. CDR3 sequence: CASSSDTDTQYF. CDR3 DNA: TGTGCCAGCAGCTCAGACACAGATACGCAGTATTTT.

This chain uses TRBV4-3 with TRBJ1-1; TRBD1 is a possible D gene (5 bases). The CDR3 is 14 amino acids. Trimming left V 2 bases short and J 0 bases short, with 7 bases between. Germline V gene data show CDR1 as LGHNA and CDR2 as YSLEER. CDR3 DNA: TGCGCCAGCAGCCAAACAGGTCTGAACACTGAAGCTTTCTTT. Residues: CASSQTGLNTEAFF.

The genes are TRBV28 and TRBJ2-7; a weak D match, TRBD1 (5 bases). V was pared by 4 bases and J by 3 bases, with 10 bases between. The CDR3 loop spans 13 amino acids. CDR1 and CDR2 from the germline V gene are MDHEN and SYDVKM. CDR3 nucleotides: TGTGCCAGCAGTTCCGCAGGGATCTACGAGCAGTACTTC. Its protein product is CASSSAGIYEQYF.

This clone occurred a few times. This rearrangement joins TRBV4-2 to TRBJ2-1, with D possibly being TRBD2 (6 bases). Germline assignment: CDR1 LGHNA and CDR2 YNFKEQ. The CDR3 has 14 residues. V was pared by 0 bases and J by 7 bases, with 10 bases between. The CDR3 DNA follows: TGTGCCAGCAGCCAAGATCGAGGAGGGAATGAGCAGTTCTTC. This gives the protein CASSQDRGGNEQFF.

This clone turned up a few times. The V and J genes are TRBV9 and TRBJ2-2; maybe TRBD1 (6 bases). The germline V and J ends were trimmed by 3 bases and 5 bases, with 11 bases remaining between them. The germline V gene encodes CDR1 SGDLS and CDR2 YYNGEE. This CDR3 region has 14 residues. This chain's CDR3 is CASSAGQTTGELFF. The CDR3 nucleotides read TGTGCCAGCAGCGCTGGACAGACAACCGGGGAGCTGTTTTTT. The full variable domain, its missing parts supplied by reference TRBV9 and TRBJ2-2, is DSGVTQTPKHLITATGQRVTLRCSPRSGDLSVYWYQQSLDQGLQFLIQYYNGEERAKGNILERFSAQQFPDLHSELNLSSLELGDSALYFCASSAGQTTGELFFGEGSRLTVL.

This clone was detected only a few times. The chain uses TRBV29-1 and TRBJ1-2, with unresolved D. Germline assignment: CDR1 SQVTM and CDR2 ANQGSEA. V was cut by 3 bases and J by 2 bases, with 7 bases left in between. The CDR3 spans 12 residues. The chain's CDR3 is CSVDRENYGYTF. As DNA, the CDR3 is TGCAGCGTTGATCGCGAAAACTATGGCTACACCTTC.

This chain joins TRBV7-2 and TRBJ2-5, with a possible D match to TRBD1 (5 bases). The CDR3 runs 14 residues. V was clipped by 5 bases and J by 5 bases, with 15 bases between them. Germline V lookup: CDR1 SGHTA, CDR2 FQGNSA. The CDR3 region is CASSLSTGPETQYF. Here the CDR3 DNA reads TGTGCCAGCAGCCTATCCACAGGTCCGGAGACCCAGTACTTC.

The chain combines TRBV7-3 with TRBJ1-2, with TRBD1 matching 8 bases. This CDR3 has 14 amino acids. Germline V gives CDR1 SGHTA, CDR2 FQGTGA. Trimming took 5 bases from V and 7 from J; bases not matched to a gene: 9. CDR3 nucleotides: TGTGCCAGCAGCCCAGAAGGGACAGGAGGTGGCTACACCTTC. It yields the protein CASSPEGTGGGYTF.

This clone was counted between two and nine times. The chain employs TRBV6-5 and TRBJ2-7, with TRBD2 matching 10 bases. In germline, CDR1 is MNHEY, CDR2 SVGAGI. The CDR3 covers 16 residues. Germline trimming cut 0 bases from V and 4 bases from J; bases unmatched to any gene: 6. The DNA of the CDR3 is TGTGCCAGCAGTTACTCGGGCGCTAGCGGGAGTTACGAGCAGTACTTC. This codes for CASSYSGASGSYEQYF.

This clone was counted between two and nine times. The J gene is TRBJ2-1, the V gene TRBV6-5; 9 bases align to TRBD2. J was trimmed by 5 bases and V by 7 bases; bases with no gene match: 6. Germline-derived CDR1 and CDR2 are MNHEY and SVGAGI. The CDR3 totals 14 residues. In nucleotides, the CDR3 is TGTGCCAGCATCCCAGCGGGGGGCCACAATGAGCAGTTCTTC. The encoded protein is CASIPAGGHNEQFF.

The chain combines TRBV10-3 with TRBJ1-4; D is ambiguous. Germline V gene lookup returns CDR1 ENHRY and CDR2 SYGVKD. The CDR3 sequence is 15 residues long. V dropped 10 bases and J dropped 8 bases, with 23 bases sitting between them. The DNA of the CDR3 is TGTGCCAGCTCTTCCTACGACGGGATGGGGGAAAAACTGTTTTTT. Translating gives CASSSYDGMGEKLFF.

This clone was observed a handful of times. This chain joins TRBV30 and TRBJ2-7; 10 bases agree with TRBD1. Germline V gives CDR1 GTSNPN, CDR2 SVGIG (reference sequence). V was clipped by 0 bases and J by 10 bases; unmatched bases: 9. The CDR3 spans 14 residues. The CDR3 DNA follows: TGTGCCTGGAGTGTAGGACAGGGGGGTTATCAACAGTACTTC. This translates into CAWSVGQGGYQQYF. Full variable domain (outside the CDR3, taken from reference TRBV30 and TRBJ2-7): SQTIHQWPATLVQPVGSPLSLECTVEGTSNPNLYWYRQAAGRGLQLLFYSVGIGQISSEVPQNLSASRPQDRQFILSSKKLLLSDSGFYLCAWSVGQGGYQQYFGPGTRLTVT.

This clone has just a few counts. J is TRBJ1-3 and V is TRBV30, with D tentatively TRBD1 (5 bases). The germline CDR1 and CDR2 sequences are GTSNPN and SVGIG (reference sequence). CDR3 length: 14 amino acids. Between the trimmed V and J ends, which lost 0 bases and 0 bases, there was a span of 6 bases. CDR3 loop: CAWSVGDSGNTIYF. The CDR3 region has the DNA TGTGCCTGGAGTGTAGGGGACTCTGGAAACACCATATATTTT.

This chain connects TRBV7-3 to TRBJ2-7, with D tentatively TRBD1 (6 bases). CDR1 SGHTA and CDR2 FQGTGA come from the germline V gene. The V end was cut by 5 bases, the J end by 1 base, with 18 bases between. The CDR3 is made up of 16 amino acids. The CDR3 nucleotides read TGTGCCAGCAGCCCCAGGGGACCGACTACTTCCTACGAGCAGTACTTC. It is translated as CASSPRGPTTSYEQYF.

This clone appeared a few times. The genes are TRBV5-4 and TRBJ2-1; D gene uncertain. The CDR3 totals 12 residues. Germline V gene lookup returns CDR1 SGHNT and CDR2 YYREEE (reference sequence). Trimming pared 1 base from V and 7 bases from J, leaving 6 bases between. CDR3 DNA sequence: TGTGCCAGCAGCTTGTCCCATAATGAGCAGTTCTTC. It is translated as CASSLSHNEQFF.

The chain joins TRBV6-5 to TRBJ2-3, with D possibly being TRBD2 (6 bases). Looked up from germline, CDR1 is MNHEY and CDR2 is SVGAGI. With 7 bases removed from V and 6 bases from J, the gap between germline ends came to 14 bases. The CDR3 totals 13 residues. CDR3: CASTQGTSDTQYF. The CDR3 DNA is TGTGCCAGCACCCAAGGAACTAGCGATACGCAGTATTTT.

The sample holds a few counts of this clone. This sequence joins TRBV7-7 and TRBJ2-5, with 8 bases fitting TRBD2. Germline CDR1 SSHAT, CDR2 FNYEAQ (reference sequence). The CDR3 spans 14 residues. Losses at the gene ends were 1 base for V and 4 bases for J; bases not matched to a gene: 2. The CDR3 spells CASSLGGGRETQYF. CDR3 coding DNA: TGTGCCAGCAGCTTAGGCGGGGGGAGAGAGACCCAGTACTTC.